The 4 T cell receptor beta chains presented below share a single source sample, sequenced in a study of T cells in Graves' hyperthyroidism and ophthalmopathy. There were TCR beta CDR3 regions amplified from RNA transcripts. TCR CDR3 regions were first amplified by RT-PCR with HTBI primers. TCRdb reanalysed the multiplex PCR reads using MiXCR and keeps one entry per CDR3 protein. The table shows hundreds of thousands of distinct CDR3 sequences, with roughly 20% occurring only once. Material: blood. These receptors all come from a man aged 50 to 59 with Graves' ophthalmopathy.

The gene calls are TRBV6-1 and TRBJ1-1; 7 positions match TRBD1. CDR3 length: 14 amino acids. Germline values: CDR1 MNHNS, CDR2 SASEGT. V was clipped by 5 bases and J by 4 bases; unmatched bases: 7. The CDR3 coding sequence is TGTGCCAGCAGTCTCCAGGACAGGCGCACTGAAGCTTTCTTT. Amino acids: CASSLQDRRTEAFF.

This clonotype has a count of ten or more. This chain links TRBV18 with TRBJ2-3, with D perhaps given as TRBD1 or TRBD2 (5 bases each). Germline V gene sequence: CDR1 KGHSH, CDR2 LQKENI. Trimming took 2 bases from V and 4 from J, leaving 10 bases between them. This CDR3 is built from 14 residues. Here the CDR3 reads CASSPMGVADTQYF. CDR3 DNA: TGTGCCAGCTCACCAATGGGGGTAGCAGATACGCAGTATTTT.

This clonotype was seen many times. The V and J genes are TRBV7-6 and TRBJ1-1, with D tentatively TRBD1 (5 bases). Deletions cut 5 bases from V and 11 bases from J, with 15 bases between. Germline V gene data show CDR1 as SGHVS and CDR2 as FNYEAQ. The CDR3 has 12 residues. DNA of the CDR3: TGTGCCAGCAGCCCTCGGGGGGGGATGGCTTTCTTT. It specifies CASSPRGGMAFF. The variable domain in full, completed from reference TRBV7-6 and TRBJ1-1, reads GAGVSQSPRYKVTKRGQDVALRCDPISGHVSLYWYRQALGQGPEFLTYFNYEAQQDKSGLPNDRFSAERPEGSISTLTIQRTEQRDSAMYRCASSPRGGMAFFGQGTRLTVV.

The gene calls are TRBV27 and TRBJ2-5, with no clear D. Trimming took 4 bases from V and 3 from J, leaving 15 bases between them. In germline, CDR1 is MNHEY, CDR2 SMNVEV (reference sequence). The CDR3 runs to 15 residues. CDR3 bases: TGTGCCAGCAGTTCGAACGCTCAATGGGAAGAGACCCAGTACTTC. This translates into CASSSNAQWEETQYF.